The 20 T cell receptor beta chains below all came from one sample that was sequenced in a study of cytomegalovirus exposure and HLA in healthy donors. Clones were read by immunoSEQ multiplex PCR, and TCRdb kept only the in-frame ones, dropping some. The sample has fewer than 85,000 clones, roughly 89% seen once; the top ten hold 3% to 4.5%. The sample was PBMCs. These receptors all stem from a young woman in good health and CMV-seropositive.

The chain combines TRBV27 with TRBJ2-2, with D possibly being TRBD1 (5 bases). V was trimmed by 3 bases and J by 1 base, leaving 12 bases between them. The CDR3 covers 16 residues. CDR1 MNHEY and CDR2 SMNVEV come from the germline V gene (reference sequence). The CDR3 DNA is TGTGCCAGCAGTTTTGATAACAGGATGAACACCGGGGAGCTGTTTTTT. It specifies CASSFDNRMNTGELFF.

The chain employs TRBV5-4 and TRBJ1-4, with TRBD1 matching 7 bases. The V and J ends lost 2 bases and 7 bases, in that order; junction bases with no gene match: 5. Germline V gene sequence: CDR1 SGHNT, CDR2 YYREEE (reference sequence). This CDR3 comprises 14 residues. CDR3 residues: CASSLQGRGEKLFF. The CDR3 DNA reads TGTGCCAGCAGCTTACAGGGGCGGGGTGAAAAACTGTTTTTT. The entire variable domain, with the rest obtained from reference TRBV5-4 and TRBJ1-4, is as follows: ETGVTQSPTHLIKTRGQQVTLRCSSQSGHNTVSWYQQALGQGPQFIFQYYREEENGRGNFPPRFSGLQFPNYSSELNVNALELDDSALYLCASSLQGRGEKLFFGSGTQLSVL.

The V and J genes are TRBV7-9 and TRBJ2-2; 8 bases fit TRBD1. CDR1 is SEHNR and CDR2 is FQNEAQ in the germline V gene (reference sequence). With V trimmed by 3 bases and J by 6 bases, 3 bases remained unmatched. The CDR3 runs to 14 residues. CDR3 in amino acids: CASSFLQGAGELFF. The CDR3 DNA sequence: TGTGCCAGCAGCTTTCTACAGGGGGCCGGGGAGCTGTTTTTT.

The J gene is TRBJ2-3, the V gene TRBV4-2, with TRBD1 matching over 12 bases. Looked up from germline, CDR1 is LGHNA and CDR2 is YNFKEQ. Trimming cost V 8 bases and J 4 bases; bases outside gene matches: 13. The CDR3 consists of 17 residues. The CDR3 nucleotides are TGTGCCAGCGGCCCCGAGGGGGGGACAGGGGGCGCAGATACGCAGTATTTT. Its translation is CASGPEGGTGGADTQYF.

The J gene is TRBJ2-7, the V gene TRBV13; D ambiguous. The CDR3 contains 13 residues. Germline CDR1 reads PRHDT; CDR2 reads FYEKMQ (reference sequence). Deletions cut 4 bases from V and 2 bases from J, with 9 bases between. Here the CDR3 DNA reads TGTGCCAGCAGCTCTTACGCGGCCTACGAGCAGTACTTC. Encoded protein: CASSSYAAYEQYF.

The chain couples TRBV25-1 to TRBJ1-2, with TRBD1 as a possible D gene (5 bases). Germline lookup yields CDR1 MGHDK and CDR2 SYGVNS. The CDR3 sequence is 16 residues long. Trimming left V 3 bases short and J 3 bases short, with 17 bases between. The CDR3 DNA reads TGTGCCAGCAGTGACCATCAGGGATTCCTGGACTATGGCTACACCTTC. Translation gives CASSDHQGFLDYGYTF.

This chain uses TRBV28 with TRBJ2-1; 12 nucleotides line up with TRBD2. V was pared by 7 bases and J by 3 bases, with 4 bases of the junction left unmatched. This CDR3 is built from 15 residues. Germline-derived CDR1 and CDR2 are MDHEN and SYDVKM. This CDR3 is CASTLAGGLYNEQFF. In DNA, the CDR3 is TGTGCCAGCACACTAGCGGGAGGTCTCTACAATGAGCAGTTCTTC.

This clone has only a few counts. CDR3 nucleotides: TGTGCCAGCACCGACGACCGACAGGCCGGGGAGCTGTTTTTT. This sequence encodes CASTDDRQAGELFF. The chain joins TRBV2 to TRBJ2-2; tentatively, D is TRBD1 (6 bases). V gave up 7 bases and J gave up 6 bases, with 15 bases separating them. The germline CDR1 and CDR2 sequences are SNHLY and FYNNEI. The CDR3 runs 14 residues.

The CDR3 sequence is CASSTTLAGAYEQYF. The CDR3 bases are TGTGCCAGTAGTACCACTCTAGCGGGGGCCTACGAGCAGTACTTC. The rearrangement joins TRBV19 to TRBJ2-7; 10 bases match TRBD2. The trim removed 4 bases at V and 2 bases at J, leaving 5 bases unmatched. Germline V gives CDR1 LNHDA, CDR2 SQIVND (reference sequence). The CDR3 is made up of 15 amino acids.

This chain links TRBV10-2 with TRBJ2-1; tentative D call: TRBD1 (6 bases). The V gene's germline CDR1 is WSHSY and CDR2 SAAADI. The CDR3 consists of 14 residues. V lost 9 bases, J lost 0 bases, and 12 bases lay in between. CDR3 DNA sequence: TGCGCCAGTAACGACAGGTCCTCCTACAATGAGCAGTTCTTC. This codes for CASNDRSSYNEQFF.

This chain links TRBV4-1 with TRBJ2-6; TRBD1 matches at 7 bases. This CDR3 contains 15 residues. Germline CDR1 reads MGHRA; CDR2 reads YSYEKL. V dropped 6 bases and J dropped 0; count of bases not matched to a gene: 2. In DNA form, the CDR3 reads TGCGCCAGCAGTGACAGGGCCTCTGGGGCCAACGTCCTGACTTTC. Its protein is CASSDRASGANVLTF.

This chain connects TRBV15 to TRBJ2-7; 7 bases fit TRBD1. The CDR3 has 15 residues. Trimming removed 1 base from V and 3 bases from J; junction bases left unmatched: 6. Per the germline V gene, CDR1 is LNHNV and CDR2 is YYDKDF (reference sequence). CDR3 protein: CATSRAGTEIYEQYF. As DNA, the CDR3 is TGTGCCACCAGCAGAGCCGGGACAGAGATCTACGAGCAGTACTTC. The full variable domain, rest sourced from reference TRBV15 and TRBJ2-7, is DAMVIQNPRYQVTQFGKPVTLSCSQTLNHNVMYWYQQKSSQAPKLLFHYYDKDFNNEADTPDNFQSRRPNTSFCFLDIRSPGLGDTAMYLCATSRAGTEIYEQYFGPGTRLTVT.

The gene calls are TRBV6-5 and TRBJ2-7; 12 bases fit TRBD2. In germline, CDR1 is MNHEY, CDR2 SVGAGI. CDR3 size: 15 residues. V was clipped by 6 bases and J by 3 bases; unmatched bases: 6. CDR3 protein: CASSRLAGALYEQYF. CDR3 sequence (DNA): TGTGCCAGCAGCAGACTAGCGGGGGCCCTCTACGAGCAGTACTTC.

The chain carries TRBV27 and TRBJ2-7; the D is unclear. The length of the CDR3 is 18 residues. Trimming removed 2 bases at V and 0 bases at J, with 20 bases between. Germline assignment: CDR1 MNHEY and CDR2 SMNVEV (reference sequence). CDR3 sequence reads: CASSLRWSRPFLSYEQYF. The CDR3 DNA sequence: TGTGCCAGCAGTTTAAGATGGTCGCGGCCGTTCCTCTCCTACGAGCAGTACTTC.

This clone is deemed medium-sized. This sequence joins TRBV6-4 and TRBJ2-2; 9 bases are shared with TRBD2. The CDR3 is 16 residues long. J was trimmed by 1 base and V by 0 bases; bases with no gene match: 0. Germline CDR1 MRHNA, CDR2 SNTAGT. CDR3 amino acids: CASSDSTSGNTGELFF. In nucleotides, the CDR3 is TGTGCCAGCAGTGACTCGACTAGCGGGAACACCGGGGAGCTGTTTTTT.

The rearrangement uses TRBV6-5 and TRBJ1-1; D is unresolved. The CDR3 is 13 amino acids. Germline V gene lookup returns CDR1 MNHEY and CDR2 SVGAGI. Trimming left V 4 bases short and J 2 bases short, with 8 bases between. The CDR3 bases are TGTGCCAGCAGTTTCGAGGTCAACACTGAAGCTTTCTTT. Protein product: CASSFEVNTEAFF.

This clone appeared a single time. The chain is built from TRBV18 and TRBJ1-1, with D uncertain. Trimming took off 0 bases at V and 0 bases at J, with 11 bases between the two ends. In germline, CDR1 is KGHSH, CDR2 LQKENI. This CDR3 contains 16 residues. CDR3 nucleotides: TGTGCCAGCTCACCACCGGGCACAACGATGAACACTGAAGCTTTCTTT. Translation gives CASSPPGTTMNTEAFF.

The gene calls are TRBV11-3 and TRBJ1-5; D call uncertain. The germline V gene has CDR1 SGHNT and CDR2 YENEEA. Trimming pared 0 bases from V and 6 bases from J, leaving 9 bases between. The CDR3 extends over 14 amino acids. In nucleotides, the CDR3 is TGTGCCAGCAGCTTAGAGGCGGATACTCAGCCCCAGCATTTT. Its translation is CASSLEADTQPQHF.

Note on this clone: The junction departs from the called germline gene at one end, perhaps through a read error. This chain links TRBV2 with TRBJ1-1; D perhaps matches TRBD1 (5 bases). Germline V gives CDR1 SNHLY, CDR2 FYNNEI. There are 13 residues in the CDR3. CDR3 nucleotide sequence: TGTGCCAGCGGTGACAGATTGAACACTGAAGCTTTCTTT. It translates to CASGDRLNTEAFF.

V gene TRBV4-2 combines with J gene TRBJ1-2; D unclear. V dropped 2 bases and J dropped 3 bases, with 10 bases sitting between them. The CDR3 sequence is 14 residues long. CDR1 and CDR2 (germline): LGHNA, YNFKEQ. This CDR3 is CASSQFRGDYGYTF. Here the CDR3 DNA reads TGTGCCAGCAGCCAATTTAGAGGAGACTATGGCTACACCTTC.